This T cell receptor beta chain was sequenced in a study of beta chain features in type 1 diabetes. Isolated RNA was reverse transcribed in full, so expressed TCRB transcripts were sequenced. Produced via immunoSEQ multiplex PCR; TCRdb's table is partial and in-frame only. The data hold 900,000 or so clones, with about a sixth observed a single time. This clone turned up a few times. Sorting gave populations that all exceeded 98% purity. Germline values: CDR1 PRHDT, CDR2 FYEKMQ (reference sequence). V was trimmed by 6 bases and J by 5 bases, leaving 8 bases between them. The CDR3 totals 12 residues. The TCR comes from a woman under 30 in good health. The chain couples TRBV13 to TRBJ2-1; D perhaps matches TRBD2 (6 bases). The sample taken for sequencing was naive CD4+ T cells from blood. CDR3 bases: TGTGCCAGCAGGCGGGGTAACAATGAGCAGTTCTTC. Protein sequence: CASRRGNNEQFF.